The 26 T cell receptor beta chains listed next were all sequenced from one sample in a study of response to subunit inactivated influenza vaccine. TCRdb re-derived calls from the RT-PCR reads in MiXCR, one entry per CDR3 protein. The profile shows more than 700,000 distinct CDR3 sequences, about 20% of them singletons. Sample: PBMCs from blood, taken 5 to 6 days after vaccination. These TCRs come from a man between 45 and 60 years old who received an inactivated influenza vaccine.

CDR3 sequence: CSARHGLAGAVTDTQYF. CDR3 DNA: TGCAGTGCTAGACACGGTTTAGCGGGGGCGGTCACAGATACGCAGTATTTT. The J gene is TRBJ2-3, the V gene TRBV20-1; 9 bases line up with TRBD2. The CDR3 is 17 residues long. CDR1 is DFQATT, CDR2 SNEGSKA, per germline (reference sequence). The J segment lost 2 bases and the V segment lost 2 bases, leaving 11 bases of the junction unmatched.

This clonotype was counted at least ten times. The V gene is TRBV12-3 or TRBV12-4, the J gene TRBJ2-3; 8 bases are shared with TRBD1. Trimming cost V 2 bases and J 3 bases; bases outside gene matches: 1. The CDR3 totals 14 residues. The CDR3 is CASSLNRGTDTQYF. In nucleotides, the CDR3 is TGTGCCAGCAGTTTAAACAGGGGGACAGATACGCAGTATTTT.

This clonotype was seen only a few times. CDR3 DNA sequence: TGTGCCGGCCGACTAGCCGGGGAGCTGTTTTTT. This encodes CAGRLAGELFF. This rearrangement joins TRBV19 to TRBJ2-2; perhaps TRBD2 as D (6 bases). Germline loops: CDR1 LNHDA, CDR2 SQIVND (reference sequence). The CDR3 is 11 amino acids. Trimming removed 11 bases from V and 6 bases from J, with 10 bases in between.

As DNA, the CDR3 is TGTGCCAGCAGAATAGCGGGGAACACCGGGGAGCTGTTTTTT. Amino acids: CASRIAGNTGELFF. This chain connects TRBV7-3 to TRBJ2-2; 7 bases agree with TRBD2. Unmatched junction bases numbered 2, after V lost 6 bases and J lost 1 base. CDR1 is SGHTA, CDR2 FQGTGA, per germline. The CDR3 sequence is 14 residues long.

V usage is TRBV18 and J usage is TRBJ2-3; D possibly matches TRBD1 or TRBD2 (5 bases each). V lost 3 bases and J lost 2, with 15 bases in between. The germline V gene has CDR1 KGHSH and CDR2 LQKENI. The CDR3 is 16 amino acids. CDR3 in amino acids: CASSPTGTDLTDTQYF. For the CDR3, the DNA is TGTGCCAGCTCACCTACCGGGACCGATCTCACAGATACGCAGTATTTT. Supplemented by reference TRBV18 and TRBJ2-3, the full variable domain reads NAGVMQNPRHLVRRRGQEARLRCSPMKGHSHVYWYRQLPEEGLKFMVYLQKENIIDESGMPKERFSAEFPKEGPSILRIQQVVRGDSAAYFCASSPTGTDLTDTQYFGPGTRLTVL.

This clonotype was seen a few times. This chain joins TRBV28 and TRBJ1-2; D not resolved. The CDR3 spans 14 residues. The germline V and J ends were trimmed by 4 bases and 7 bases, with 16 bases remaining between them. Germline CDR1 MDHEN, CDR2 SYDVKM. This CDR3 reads CASSSRPGRGGYTF. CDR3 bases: TGTGCCAGCAGTTCTAGGCCAGGACGGGGTGGCTACACCTTC.

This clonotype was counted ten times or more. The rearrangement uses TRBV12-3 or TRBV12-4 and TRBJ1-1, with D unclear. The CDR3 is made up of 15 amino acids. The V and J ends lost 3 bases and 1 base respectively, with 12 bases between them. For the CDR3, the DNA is TGTGCCAGCAGTTTCACCCCTAGGAAGAACACTGAAGCTTTCTTT. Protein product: CASSFTPRKNTEAFF.

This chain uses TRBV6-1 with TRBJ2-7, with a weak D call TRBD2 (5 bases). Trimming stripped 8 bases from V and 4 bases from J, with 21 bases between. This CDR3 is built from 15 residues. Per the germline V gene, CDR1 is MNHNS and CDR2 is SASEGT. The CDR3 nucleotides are TGTGCCAGCCTAGCTTACGGTGGGCCAGCTTACGAGCAGTACTTC. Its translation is CASLAYGGPAYEQYF.

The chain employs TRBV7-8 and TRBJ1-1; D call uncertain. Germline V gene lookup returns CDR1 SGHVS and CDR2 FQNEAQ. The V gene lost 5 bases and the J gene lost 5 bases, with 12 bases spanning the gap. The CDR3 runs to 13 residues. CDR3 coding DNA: TGTGCCAGCAGCCCGGTAGGGAGGACTGAAGCTTTCTTT. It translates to CASSPVGRTEAFF.

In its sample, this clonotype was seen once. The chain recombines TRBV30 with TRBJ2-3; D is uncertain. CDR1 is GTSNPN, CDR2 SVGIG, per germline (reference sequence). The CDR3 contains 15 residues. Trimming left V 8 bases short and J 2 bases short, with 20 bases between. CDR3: CAMGPGLVYTDTQYF. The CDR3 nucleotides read TGTGCCATGGGCCCCGGGCTAGTCTACACAGATACGCAGTATTTT.

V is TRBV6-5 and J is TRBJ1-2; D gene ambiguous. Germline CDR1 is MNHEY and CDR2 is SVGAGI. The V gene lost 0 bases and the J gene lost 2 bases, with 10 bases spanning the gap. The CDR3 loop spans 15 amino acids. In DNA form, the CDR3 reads TGTGCCAGCAGTTACTCGCCCCTCAGAAACTATGGCTACACCTTC. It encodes CASSYSPLRNYGYTF.

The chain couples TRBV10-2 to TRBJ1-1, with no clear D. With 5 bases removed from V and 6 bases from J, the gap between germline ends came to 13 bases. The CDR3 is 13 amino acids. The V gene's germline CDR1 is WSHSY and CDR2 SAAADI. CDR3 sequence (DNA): TGCGCCAGCAGTTTGCTCTCGCGGGCTGAAGCTTTCTTT. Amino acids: CASSLLSRAEAFF.

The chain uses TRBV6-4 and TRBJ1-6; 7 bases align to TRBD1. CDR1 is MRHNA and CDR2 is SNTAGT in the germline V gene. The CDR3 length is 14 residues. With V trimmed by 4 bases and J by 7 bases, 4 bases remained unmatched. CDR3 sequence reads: CASSVDRVNSPLHF. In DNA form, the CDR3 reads TGTGCCAGCAGTGTTGACAGGGTAAATTCACCCCTCCACTTT.

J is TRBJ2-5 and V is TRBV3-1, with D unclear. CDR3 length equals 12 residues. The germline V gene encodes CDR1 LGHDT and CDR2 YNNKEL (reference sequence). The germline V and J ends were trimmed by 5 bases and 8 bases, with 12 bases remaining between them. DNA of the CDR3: TGTGCCAGCAGCGGTAACCCTAACACCCAGTACTTC. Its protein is CASSGNPNTQYF.

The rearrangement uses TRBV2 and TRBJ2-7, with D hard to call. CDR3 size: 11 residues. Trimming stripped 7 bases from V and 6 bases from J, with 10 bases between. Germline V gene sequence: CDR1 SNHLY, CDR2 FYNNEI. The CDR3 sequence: CASKQDSEQYF. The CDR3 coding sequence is TGTGCCAGCAAGCAGGATTCCGAGCAGTACTTC.

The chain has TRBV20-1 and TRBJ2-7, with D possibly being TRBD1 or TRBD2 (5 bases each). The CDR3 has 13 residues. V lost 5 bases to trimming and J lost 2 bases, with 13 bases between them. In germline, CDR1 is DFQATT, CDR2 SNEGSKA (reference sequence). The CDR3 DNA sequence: TGCAGTGCTGCCCGGGACGGAACCTACGAGCAGTACTTC. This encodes CSAARDGTYEQYF.

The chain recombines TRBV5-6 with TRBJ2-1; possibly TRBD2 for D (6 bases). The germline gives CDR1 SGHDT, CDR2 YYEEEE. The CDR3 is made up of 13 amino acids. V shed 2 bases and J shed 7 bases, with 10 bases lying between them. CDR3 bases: TGTGCCAGCAGCTTCGGGGGAAAAAATGAGCAGTTCTTC. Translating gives CASSFGGKNEQFF. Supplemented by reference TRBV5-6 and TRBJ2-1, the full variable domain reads DAGVTQSPTHLIKTRGQQVTLRCSPKSGHDTVSWYQQALGQGPQFIFQYYEEEERQRGNFPDRFSGHQFPNYSSELNVNALLLGDSALYLCASSFGGKNEQFFGPGTRLTVL.

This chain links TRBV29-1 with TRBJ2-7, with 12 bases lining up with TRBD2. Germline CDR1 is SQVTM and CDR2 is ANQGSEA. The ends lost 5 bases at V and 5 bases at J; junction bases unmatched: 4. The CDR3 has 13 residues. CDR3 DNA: TGCAGCGTTCTAGCGGGAGGGAACCACGAGCAGTACTTC. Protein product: CSVLAGGNHEQYF.

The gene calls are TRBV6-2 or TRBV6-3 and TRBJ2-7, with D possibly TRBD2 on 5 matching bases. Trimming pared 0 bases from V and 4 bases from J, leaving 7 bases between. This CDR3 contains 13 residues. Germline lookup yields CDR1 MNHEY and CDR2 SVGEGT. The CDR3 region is CASSYSGIYEQYF. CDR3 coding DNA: TGTGCCAGCAGTTACTCCGGGATATACGAGCAGTACTTC.

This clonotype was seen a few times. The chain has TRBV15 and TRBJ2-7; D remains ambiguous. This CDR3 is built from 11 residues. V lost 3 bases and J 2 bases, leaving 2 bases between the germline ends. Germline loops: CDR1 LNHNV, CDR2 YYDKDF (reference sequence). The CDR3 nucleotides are TGTGCCACCAGCAGTACCTACGAGCAGTACTTC. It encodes CATSSTYEQYF.

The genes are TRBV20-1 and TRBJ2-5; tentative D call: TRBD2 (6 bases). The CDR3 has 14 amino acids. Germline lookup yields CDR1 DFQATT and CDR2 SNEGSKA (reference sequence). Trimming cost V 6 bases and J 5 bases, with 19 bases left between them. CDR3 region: CSARGEKGGETQYF. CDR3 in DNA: TGCAGTGCCCGAGGAGAAAAAGGAGGGGAGACCCAGTACTTC.

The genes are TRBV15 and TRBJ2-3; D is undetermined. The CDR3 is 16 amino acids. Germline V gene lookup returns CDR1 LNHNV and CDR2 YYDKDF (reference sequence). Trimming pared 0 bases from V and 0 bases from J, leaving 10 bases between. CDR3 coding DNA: TGTGCCACCAGCAGAGATAACCTGGGAAGCACAGATACGCAGTATTTT. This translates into CATSRDNLGSTDTQYF.

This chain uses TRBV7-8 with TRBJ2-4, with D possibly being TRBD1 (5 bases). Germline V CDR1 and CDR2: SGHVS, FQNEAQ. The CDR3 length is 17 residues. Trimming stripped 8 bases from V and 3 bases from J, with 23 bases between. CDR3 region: CASEAFPKGPDKNIQYF. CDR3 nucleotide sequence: TGTGCCAGCGAGGCGTTTCCGAAGGGGCCCGACAAAAACATTCAGTACTTC.

The CDR3: CSASQGAGELFF. As DNA, the CDR3 is TGCAGTGCTAGCCAGGGGGCCGGGGAGCTGTTTTTT. The rearrangement links TRBV20-1 to TRBJ2-2, with TRBD1 matching 7 bases. V was clipped by 3 bases and J by 6 bases; unmatched bases: 1. There are 12 residues in the CDR3. Germline-derived CDR1 and CDR2 are DFQATT and SNEGSKA (reference sequence).

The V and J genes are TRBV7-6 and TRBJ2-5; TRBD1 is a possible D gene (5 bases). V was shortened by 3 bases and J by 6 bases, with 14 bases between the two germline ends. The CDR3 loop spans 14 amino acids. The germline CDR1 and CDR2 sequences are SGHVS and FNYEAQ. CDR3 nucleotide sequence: TGTGCCAGCAGCTTGTCAGGGAATGTGAAGACCCAGTACTTC. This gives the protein CASSLSGNVKTQYF.

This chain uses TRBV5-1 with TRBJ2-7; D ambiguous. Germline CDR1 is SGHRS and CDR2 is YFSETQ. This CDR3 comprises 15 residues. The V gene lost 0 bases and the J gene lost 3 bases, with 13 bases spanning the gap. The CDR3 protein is CASSLEPGLVYEQYF. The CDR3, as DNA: TGCGCCAGCAGCTTGGAGCCCGGATTAGTCTACGAGCAGTACTTC.